What follows is one T cell receptor beta chain and its context. This specimen comes from a study of OX40 agonist ivuxolimab in advanced cancers. The wider study: All patients had ivuxolimab intravenously every 2 weeks at 0.01 to 10 mg/kg. People who had prior anti-PD-1, anti-PD-L1 or anti-CTLA-4 therapy could take part, and under 45% had some. One patient with hepatocellular carcinoma and two with cutaneous melanoma, three in all, had partial responses.

Data came from immunoSEQ multiplex PCR; TCRdb stores just in-frame clones and leaves some out. The sample yields about 82,000 clones, 65% to 90% seen once. Blood samples were obtained at baseline, cycle 4 day 1, and cycle 7 day 1. The input for sequencing was CD4+ or CD8+ T cells sorted from blood, taken in a trial of the OX40 agonist ivuxolimab. This clonotype was obtained from an adult with an advanced solid tumor such as melanoma, head and neck, liver or kidney cancer.

This chain's CDR3 is CASSPGQGWDTEAFF. CDR3 coding DNA: TGTGCCAGCAGCCCCGGACAGGGGTGGGACACTGAAGCTTTCTTT. This chain connects TRBV13 to TRBJ1-1; TRBD1 aligns across 9 bases. J was trimmed by 3 bases and V by 5 bases; bases with no gene match: 7. The CDR3 consists of 15 residues. Germline values: CDR1 PRHDT, CDR2 FYEKMQ (reference sequence).